These T cell receptor beta chains were read from a single sample in a study of blood T cell repertoires in COVID-19. Repertoires were generated with immunoSEQ multiplex PCR, while TCRdb's copy carries only in-frame clones and drops some. The table lists tens of thousands of clones, 80% to 90% of them singletons, with approximately 8.1% in the top ten. Sequenced material: peripheral blood. These receptors all come from a woman in her 70s with acute or convalescent COVID-19. The CDR3 runs from the conserved cysteine through the conserved F or W. The order of the fields is clone size, J gene, D gene, V gene, CDR3 protein, CDR3 DNA. The D gene is left open where the match is weak. Size tells how often a clone was seen (once, few, many) or the class of an expanded clone, and some rows leave it out.

>-|TRBJ1-3|-|TRBV30
CAWSVLRTTGNTIYF
TGTGCCTGGAGTGTACTTCGGACAACTGGAAACACCATATATTTT
>-|TRBJ2-2|-|TRBV9
CASSVGGGSTGELFF
TGTGCCAGCAGCGTCGGAGGGGGCAGCACCGGGGAGCTGTTTTTT
>-|TRBJ2-5|TRBD2|TRBV5-1
CASSLAALAGGKETQYF
TGCGCCAGCAGCTTGGCCGCGCTAGCGGGAGGGAAGGAGACCCAGTACTTC
>-|TRBJ1-5|TRBD1|TRBV7-2
CASSYQGTGGNQPQHF
TGTGCCAGCAGCTATCAGGGTACAGGGGGCAATCAGCCCCAGCATTTT
>-|TRBJ1-2|-|TRBV4-3
CASSQGGSGGYTF
TGCGCCAGCAGCCAAGGAGGGTCGGGCGGCTACACCTTC
>-|TRBJ2-3|-|TRBV30
CASASTDTQYF
TGTGCCTCCGCGTCCACAGATACGCAGTATTTT
>-|TRBJ2-5|TRBD2|TRBV27
CASSQGLAGIETQYF
TGTGCCAGCAGTCAGGGACTAGCGGGAATTGAGACCCAGTACTTC
>-|TRBJ2-2|-|TRBV11-2
CASSLVAGELFF
TGTGCCAGCAGCTTAGTAGCGGGGGAGCTGTTTTTT
>-|TRBJ1-6|TRBD1|TRBV28
CASRPTGTAYNSPLHF
TGTGCCAGCAGACCAACAGGGACAGCTTATAATTCACCCCTCCACTTT
>-|TRBJ2-3|TRBD2|TRBV6-4
CASSDLGSGDTDTQYF
TGTGCCAGCAGTGACTTGGGTAGCGGGGACACAGATACGCAGTATTTT
>once|TRBJ2-5|-|TRBV6-5
CASSYSQASVQETQYF
TGTGCCAGCAGTTACTCGCAGGCTAGCGTACAAGAGACCCAGTACTTC
>-|TRBJ1-1|-|TRBV7-9
CASSRGANTEAFF
TGTGCCAGCAGTCGGGGGGCGAACACTGAAGCTTTCTTT
>once|TRBJ2-3|-|TRBV7-2
CASSVDYLIHSDTQYF
TGTGCCAGCAGCGTGGACTATCTGATTCACTCAGATACGCAGTATTTT
>-|TRBJ1-2|-|TRBV27
CASRPADFNYGYTF
TGTGCCAGCAGACCCGCCGACTTTAACTATGGCTACACCTTC
>-|TRBJ1-1|-|TRBV10-3
CAISKTGTEAFF
TGTGCCATCAGTAAAACCGGGACAGAAGCTTTCTTT
>-|TRBJ2-5|TRBD2|TRBV11-2
CASSLRLSGGAETQYF
TGTGCCAGCAGCCTAAGACTTAGCGGGGGGGCGGAGACCCAGTACTTC
>-|TRBJ2-6|-|TRBV20-1
CSASYRDPPLSGANVLTF
TGCAGTGCTAGTTACAGGGATCCCCCTCTCTCTGGGGCCAACGTCCTGACTTTC
>-|TRBJ2-2|-|TRBV14
CASSLRVSGELFF
TGTGCCAGCAGCCTGCGGGTCTCCGGGGAGCTGTTTTTT
>few|TRBJ2-1|-|TRBV6-2/TRBV6-3
CASSYSWRGLYNEQFF
TGTGCCAGCAGTTACTCGTGGAGGGGGCTCTACAATGAGCAGTTCTTC
>once|TRBJ1-4|-|TRBV28
CASSPPLGGEGEKLFF
TGTGCCAGCAGTCCCCCATTGGGGGGTGAGGGAGAAAAACTGTTTTTT
>-|TRBJ1-1|-|TRBV7-9
CASSPAVGLNTEAFF
TGTGCCAGCAGCCCCGCCGTTGGCCTGAACACTGAAGCTTTCTTT
>-|TRBJ1-5|TRBD1|TRBV23-1
CASSHLPGQADQPQHF
TGCGCCAGCAGTCACCTACCGGGACAGGCCGATCAGCCCCAGCATTTT
>-|TRBJ2-5|TRBD1|TRBV5-4
CASSFGTDQETQYF
TGTGCCAGCAGTTTTGGGACAGATCAAGAGACCCAGTACTTC
>-|TRBJ1-3|TRBD1|TRBV2
CASKPGQGSGNTIYF
TGTGCCAGCAAACCGGGACAGGGTTCTGGAAACACCATATATTTT
>once|TRBJ1-1|TRBD1|TRBV6-1
CASSESEGAGTEAFF
TGTGCCAGCAGTGAAAGTGAGGGGGCTGGCACTGAAGCTTTCTTT
>once|TRBJ2-3|TRBD1|TRBV10-3
CAISEWPGTGQYF
TGTGCCATCAGTGAGTGGCCCGGGACAGGGCAGTATTTT
>-|TRBJ1-1|-|TRBV4-3
CASSQDLGVNTEAFF
TGCGCCAGCAGCCAAGATCTGGGAGTGAACACTGAAGCTTTCTTT
>-|TRBJ1-1|-|TRBV11-2
CASSFPDTEAFF
TGTGCCAGCAGCTTTCCGGACACTGAAGCTTTCTTT
>few|TRBJ1-5|-|TRBV12-3/TRBV12-4
CASRGGYQPQHF
TGTGCCAGCAGGGGAGGGTATCAGCCCCAGCATTTT
>-|TRBJ1-2|-|TRBV5-1
CASSLSPGSNYGYTF
TGCGCCAGCAGCTTGTCCCCGGGGAGTAACTATGGCTACACCTTC
>once|TRBJ2-6|-|TRBV5-1
CASSLVAGLPSGANVLTF
TGCGCCAGCAGCTTGGTAGCAGGACTTCCCTCTGGGGCCAACGTCCTGACTTTC
>once|TRBJ2-2|TRBD1|TRBV27
CASSTGTAGELFF
TGTGCCAGCAGTACCGGGACAGCCGGGGAGCTGTTTTTT
>-|TRBJ1-5|TRBD1|TRBV19
CASSIQDRFNQPQHF
TGTGCCAGTAGTATCCAGGACAGGTTTAATCAGCCCCAGCATTTT
>-|TRBJ2-3|TRBD2|TRBV9
CASSAVGLTSGRAGSDTQYF
TGTGCCAGCAGCGCCGTAGGTCTGACTAGCGGGAGGGCCGGGAGTGATACGCAGTATTTT
>-|TRBJ1-4|TRBD1|TRBV2
CASRYGTGHEKLFF
TGTGCCAGCAGATACGGGACAGGGCATGAAAAACTGTTTTTT
>-|TRBJ2-1|TRBD1|TRBV7-2
CASSSDRGIVNEQFF
TGTGCCAGCAGCTCCGACAGGGGGATTGTCAATGAGCAGTTCTTC
>-|TRBJ2-3|TRBD2|TRBV5-4
CGWRGATDTQYF
TGTGGGTGGCGGGGGGCCACAGATACGCAGTATTTT
>-|TRBJ1-3|-|TRBV30
CAWTRGGILGNTIYF
TGTGCCTGGACTCGCGGGGGGATTCTAGGAAACACCATATATTTT
>-|TRBJ1-2|-|TRBV6-5
CASSLRELIYGYTF
TGTGCCAGCAGTCTAAGGGAGTTGATATATGGCTACACCTTC
>-|TRBJ2-5|TRBD1|TRBV14
CASSQRQGQETQYF
TGTGCCAGCAGCCAAAGACAGGGGCAAGAGACCCAGTACTTC
>few|TRBJ1-5|-|TRBV6-5
CASSSIFVGANQPQHF
TGTGCCAGCAGTTCTATCTTTGTCGGAGCGAATCAGCCCCAGCATTTT
>-|TRBJ1-5|-|TRBV27
CASRPGTNGNQPQHF
TGTGCCAGCAGACCCGGAACTAACGGCAATCAGCCCCAGCATTTT
>-|TRBJ1-1|-|TRBV12-3/TRBV12-4
CASSSLVGREAFF
TGTGCCAGCAGTTCCTTGGTCGGCAGGGAAGCTTTCTTT
>-|TRBJ1-2|-|TRBV3-1/TRBV3-2
CASSQELSVGGYTF
TGTGCCAGCAGCCAAGAATTGAGTGTCGGTGGCTACACCTTC
>-|TRBJ2-1|TRBD2|TRBV27
CASSLGQTSVQRQFF
TGTGCCAGCAGTTTGGGGCAGACTAGCGTGCAAAGGCAGTTCTTC
>once|TRBJ2-1|TRBD2|TRBV4-3
CASSQDRFAGAYNEQFF
TGCGCCAGCAGCCAAGATCGGTTTGCGGGGGCCTACAATGAGCAGTTCTTC
>-|TRBJ2-1|-|TRBV5-5
CASSLAVGEGNEQFF
TGTGCCAGCAGCTTGGCCGTGGGAGAGGGCAATGAGCAGTTCTTC
>-|TRBJ2-5|-|TRBV7-6
CASSLDIQETQYF
TGTGCCAGCAGCTTAGACATTCAAGAGACCCAGTACTTC
>-|TRBJ1-4|TRBD1|TRBV2
CASNGRGREKLFF
TGTGCCAGCAATGGAAGGGGGCGGGAAAAACTGTTTTTT
>-|TRBJ1-1|-|TRBV30
CAWSLGGILRFTEAFF
TGTGCCTGGAGCCTCGGAGGGATTCTTCGCTTCACTGAAGCTTTCTTT
>-|TRBJ1-1|-|TRBV13
CASSLKSVLMNTEAFF
TGTGCCAGCAGCTTAAAAAGCGTGCTCATGAACACTGAAGCTTTCTTT
>-|TRBJ1-4|TRBD1|TRBV30
CAWSFGTGEEKLFF
TGTGCCTGGAGTTTCGGGACAGGTGAAGAAAAACTGTTTTTT